This T cell receptor beta chain was found in a study of identifying expanded T cells in peripheral blood. In the case of this clone: Its antigen is currently unknown.

Collection occurred without any documented infections or immune events in donors. Germline V gives CDR1 MNHNS, CDR2 SASEGT. V was pared by 6 bases and J by 5 bases, with 19 bases between. The CDR3 sequence is 15 residues long. Study results and caveats: Over approximately two and four weeks, about 16 and 19 clones changed, versus approximately 1.2 between replicates. Roughly two-week clone count variance significantly increased as total template count grew.

Generated by immunoSEQ multiplex PCR, the TCRdb table keeps only in-frame clones and is missing some. This sample has under 95,000 clones, with 89% found just once. The chain carries TRBV6-1 and TRBJ2-5, with a tentative D call TRBD2 (5 bases). Sequencing was carried out using blood. This receptor was obtained from a person aged 18 to 70 in good health. CDR3 DNA sequence: TGTGCCAGCAGCCCGAGAGAGGAGGCATGGGAGACCCAGTACTTC. Its protein product is CASSPREEAWETQYF.